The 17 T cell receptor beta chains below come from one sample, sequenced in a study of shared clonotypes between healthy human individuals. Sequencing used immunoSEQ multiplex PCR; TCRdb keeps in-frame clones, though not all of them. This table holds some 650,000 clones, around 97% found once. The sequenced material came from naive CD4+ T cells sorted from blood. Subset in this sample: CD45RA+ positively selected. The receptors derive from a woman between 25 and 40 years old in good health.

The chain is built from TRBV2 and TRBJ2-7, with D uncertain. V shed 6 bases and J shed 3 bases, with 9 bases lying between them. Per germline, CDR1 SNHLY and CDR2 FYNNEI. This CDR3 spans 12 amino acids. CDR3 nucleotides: TGTGCCAGCAGGGTGGATAACTACGAGCAGTACTTC. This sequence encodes CASRVDNYEQYF.

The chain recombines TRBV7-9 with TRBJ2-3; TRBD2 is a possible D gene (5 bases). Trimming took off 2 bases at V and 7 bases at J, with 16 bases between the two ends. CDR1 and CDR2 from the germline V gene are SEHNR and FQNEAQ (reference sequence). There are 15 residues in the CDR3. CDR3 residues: CASSLMDGSEYTQYF. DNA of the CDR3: TGTGCCAGCAGCTTAATGGATGGTAGCGAATATACGCAGTATTTT.

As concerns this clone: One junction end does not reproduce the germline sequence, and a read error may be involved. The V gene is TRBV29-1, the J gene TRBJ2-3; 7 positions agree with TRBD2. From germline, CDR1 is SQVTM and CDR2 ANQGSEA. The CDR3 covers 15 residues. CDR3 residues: CGVFPETSRTDTQYF. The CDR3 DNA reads TGCGGCGTGTTCCCCGAGACTAGCCGAACAGATACGCAGTATTTT.

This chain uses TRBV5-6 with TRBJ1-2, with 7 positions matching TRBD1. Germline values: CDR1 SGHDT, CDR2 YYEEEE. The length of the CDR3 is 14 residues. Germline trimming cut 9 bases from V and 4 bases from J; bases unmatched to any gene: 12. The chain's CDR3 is CATLRQGNTYGYTF. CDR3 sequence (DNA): TGTGCCACATTAAGACAGGGAAATACCTATGGCTACACCTTC.

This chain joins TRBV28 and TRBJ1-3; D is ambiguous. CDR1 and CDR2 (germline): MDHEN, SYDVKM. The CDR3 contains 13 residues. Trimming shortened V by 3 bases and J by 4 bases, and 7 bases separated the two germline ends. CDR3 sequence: CASSLEGGNTIYF. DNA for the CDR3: TGTGCCAGCAGTTTGGAAGGGGGAAACACCATATATTTT.

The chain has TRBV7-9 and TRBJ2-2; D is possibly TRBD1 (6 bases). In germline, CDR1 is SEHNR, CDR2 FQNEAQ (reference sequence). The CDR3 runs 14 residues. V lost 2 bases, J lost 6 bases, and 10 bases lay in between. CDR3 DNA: TGTGCCAGCAGCTTAACGGGACACCCCGGGGAGCTGTTTTTT. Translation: CASSLTGHPGELFF. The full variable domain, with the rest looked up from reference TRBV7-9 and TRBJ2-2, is DTGVSQNPRHKITKRGQNVTFRCDPISEHNRLYWYRQTLGQGPEFLTYFQNEAQLEKSRLLSDRFSAERPKGSFSTLEIQRTEQGDSAMYLCASSLTGHPGELFFGEGSRLTVL.

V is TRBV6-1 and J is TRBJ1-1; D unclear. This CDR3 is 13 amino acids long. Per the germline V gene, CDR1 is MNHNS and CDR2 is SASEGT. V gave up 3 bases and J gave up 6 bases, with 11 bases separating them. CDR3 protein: CASSELNISEAFF. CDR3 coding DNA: TGTGCCAGCAGTGAGCTGAACATCTCTGAAGCTTTCTTT.

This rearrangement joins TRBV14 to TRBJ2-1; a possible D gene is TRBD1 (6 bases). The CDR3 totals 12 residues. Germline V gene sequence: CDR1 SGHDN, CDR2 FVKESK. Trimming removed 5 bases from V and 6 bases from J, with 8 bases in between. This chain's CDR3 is CASSRGFNEQFF. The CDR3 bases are TGTGCCAGCAGCAGGGGGTTCAATGAGCAGTTCTTC. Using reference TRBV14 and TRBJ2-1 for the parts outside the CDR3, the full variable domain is EAGVTQFPSHSVIEKGQTVTLRCDPISGHDNLYWYRRVMGKEIKFLLHFVKESKQDESGMPNNRFLAERTGGTYSTLKVQPAELEDSGVYFCASSRGFNEQFFGPGTRLTVL.

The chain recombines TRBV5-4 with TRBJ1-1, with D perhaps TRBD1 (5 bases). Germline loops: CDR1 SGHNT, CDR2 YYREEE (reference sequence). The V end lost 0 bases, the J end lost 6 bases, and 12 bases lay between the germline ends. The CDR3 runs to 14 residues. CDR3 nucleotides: TGTGCCAGCAGCTTGGGCGGGGGAGGCGCTGAAGCTTTCTTT. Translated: CASSLGGGGAEAFF.

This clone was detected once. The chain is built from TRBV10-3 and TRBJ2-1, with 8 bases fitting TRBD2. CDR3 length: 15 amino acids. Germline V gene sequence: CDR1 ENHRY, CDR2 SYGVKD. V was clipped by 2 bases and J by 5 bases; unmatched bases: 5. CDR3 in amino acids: CAISERGGRNNEQFF. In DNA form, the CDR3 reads TGTGCCATCAGTGAGCGGGGGGGAAGGAACAATGAGCAGTTCTTC.

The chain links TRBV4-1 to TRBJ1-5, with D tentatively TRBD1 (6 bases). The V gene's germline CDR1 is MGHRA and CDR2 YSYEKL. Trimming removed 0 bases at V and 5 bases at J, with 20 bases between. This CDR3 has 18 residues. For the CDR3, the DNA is TGCGCCAGCAGCCAAGACCTCCGAAAGGGGGGGGCCTATCAGCCCCAGCATTTT. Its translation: CASSQDLRKGGAYQPQHF.

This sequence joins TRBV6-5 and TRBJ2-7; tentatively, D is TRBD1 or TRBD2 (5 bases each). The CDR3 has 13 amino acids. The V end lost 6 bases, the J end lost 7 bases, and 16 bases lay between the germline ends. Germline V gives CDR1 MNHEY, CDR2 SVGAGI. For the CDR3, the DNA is TGTGCCAGCAGGTTACTGGGGGAAACAGAGCAGTACTTC. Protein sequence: CASRLLGETEQYF.

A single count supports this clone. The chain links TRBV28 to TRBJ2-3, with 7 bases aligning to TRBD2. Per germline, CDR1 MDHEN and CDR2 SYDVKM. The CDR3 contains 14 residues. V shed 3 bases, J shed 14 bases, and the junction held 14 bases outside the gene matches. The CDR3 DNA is TGTGCCAGCAGTTTGGCCGGGACTATCAAGTCTCGGTATTTT. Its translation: CASSLAGTIKSRYF.

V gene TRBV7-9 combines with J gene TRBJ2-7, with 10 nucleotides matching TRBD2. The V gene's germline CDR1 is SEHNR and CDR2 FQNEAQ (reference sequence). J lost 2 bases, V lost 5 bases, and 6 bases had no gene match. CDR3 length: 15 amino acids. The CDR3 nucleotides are TGTGCCAGCAGCCCGGGACTAGCGCTTACCTACGAGCAGTACTTC. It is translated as CASSPGLALTYEQYF.

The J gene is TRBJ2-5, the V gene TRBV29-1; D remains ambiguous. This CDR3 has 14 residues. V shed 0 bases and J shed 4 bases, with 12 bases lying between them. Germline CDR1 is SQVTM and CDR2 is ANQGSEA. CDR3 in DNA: TGCAGCGTTGAAGAGCGCCAGGCGGCAGAGACCCAGTACTTC. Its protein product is CSVEERQAAETQYF.

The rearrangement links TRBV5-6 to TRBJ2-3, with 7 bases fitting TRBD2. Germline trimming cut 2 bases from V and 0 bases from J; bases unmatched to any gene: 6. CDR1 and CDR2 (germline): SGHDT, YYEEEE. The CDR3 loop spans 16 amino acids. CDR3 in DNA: TGTGCCAGCAGCTTCGGGGGGAGACCTAGCACAGATACGCAGTATTTT. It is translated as CASSFGGRPSTDTQYF.

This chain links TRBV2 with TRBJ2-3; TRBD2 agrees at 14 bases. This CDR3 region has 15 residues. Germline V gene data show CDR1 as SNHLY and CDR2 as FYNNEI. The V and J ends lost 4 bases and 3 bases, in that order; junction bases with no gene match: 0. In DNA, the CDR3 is TGTGCCAGCAGTGGGACTAGCGGGAGGACAGATACGCAGTATTTT. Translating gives CASSGTSGRTDTQYF.